Below are 11 T cell receptor beta chains sequenced from a single sample in a study of blood T cell repertoires in COVID-19. Measured with immunoSEQ multiplex PCR; TCRdb has only the in-frame clones, and not every one. Among hundreds of thousands of clones listed, approximately 86% were seen once. Sample: PBMCs or T cells enriched from blood (not recorded which). Every receptor here comes from a woman aged 40 to 49 with acute COVID-19.

This chain uses TRBV5-1 with TRBJ1-1, with D possibly TRBD1 on 6 matching bases. The CDR3 is 15 amino acids. Germline CDR1 and CDR2: SGHRS and YFSETQ. Trimming removed 1 base from V and 7 bases from J, with 17 bases in between. CDR3 protein: CASSLIFRGTGEAFF. The DNA for the CDR3 is TGCGCCAGCAGCTTGATCTTCAGGGGCACGGGTGAAGCTTTCTTT.

DNA for the CDR3: TGTGCCTGGAGTGTATTTCGGACAGATAACACCGGGGAGCTGTTTTTT. As protein: CAWSVFRTDNTGELFF. V usage is TRBV30 and J usage is TRBJ2-2; tentative D call: TRBD1 (6 bases). This CDR3 spans 16 amino acids. The germline CDR1 and CDR2 sequences are GTSNPN and SVGIG (reference sequence). Deletions cut 0 bases from V and 2 bases from J, with 13 bases between.

With respect to this clone: The junction shows a germline mismatch at one end, possibly a read error. The chain employs TRBV9 and TRBJ2-5; tentative D call: TRBD1 (6 bases). This CDR3 is 14 amino acids long. Germline V gene lookup returns CDR1 SGDLS and CDR2 YYNGEE. The CDR3 DNA reads as TGTGCCAGCAGCGCCCGACAGGACCAGGAGACCCAGTACTTC. Residues: CASSARQDQETQYF.

This chain connects TRBV2 to TRBJ1-4; 9 bases line up with TRBD1. Germline lookup yields CDR1 SNHLY and CDR2 FYNNEI. V lost 6 bases and J lost 8; bases outside the gene matches: 7. The CDR3 extends over 14 amino acids. The CDR3 DNA sequence: TGTGCCAGCAGCCCCGACAGGGGGGAGGAAAAACTGTTTTTT. It translates to CASSPDRGEEKLFF.

The table lists this clone with a count of one. The rearrangement links TRBV15 to TRBJ1-1; 8 bases align to TRBD1. CDR1 and CDR2 from the germline V gene are LNHNV and YYDKDF (reference sequence). This CDR3 is built from 13 residues. Losses at the gene ends were 3 bases for V and 4 bases for J; bases not matched to a gene: 1. The CDR3 DNA sequence: TGTGCCACCAGCAGCACAGGGGGCACTGAAGCTTTCTTT. Amino acids: CATSSTGGTEAFF. Full variable domain (rest looked up from reference TRBV15 and TRBJ1-1): DAMVIQNPRYQVTQFGKPVTLSCSQTLNHNVMYWYQQKSSQAPKLLFHYYDKDFNNEADTPDNFQSRRPNTSFCFLDIRSPGLGDTAMYLCATSSTGGTEAFFGQGTRLTVV.

DNA of the CDR3: TGTGCCAGCAGTGACGGGATCTTTAGCAATCAGCCCCAGCATTTT. As protein: CASSDGIFSNQPQHF. This sequence joins TRBV6-1 and TRBJ1-5, with D hard to call. Germline V CDR1 and CDR2: MNHNS, SASEGT. V was trimmed by 3 bases and J by 0 bases, leaving 9 bases between them. This CDR3 is 15 amino acids long.

The rearrangement joins TRBV5-1 to TRBJ1-1; D perhaps matches TRBD1 (5 bases). The CDR3 is 14 amino acids. CDR1 is SGHRS, CDR2 YFSETQ, per germline. V was shortened by 0 bases and J by 5 bases, with 11 bases between the two germline ends. CDR3 loop: CASSLEGAPTEAFF. CDR3 sequence (DNA): TGCGCCAGCAGCTTGGAAGGGGCCCCTACTGAAGCTTTCTTT.

V and J are TRBV3-1 (or the pseudogene TRBV3-2) and TRBJ2-3, with 10 bases that match TRBD1. CDR3 size: 15 residues. CDR1 LGHDT and CDR2 YNNKEL come from the germline V gene (reference sequence). The trim removed 0 bases at V and 10 bases at J, leaving 7 bases unmatched. CDR3 in DNA: TGTGCCAGCAGCCAAGATGCGGCGGGGACAGGGGCGCAGTATTTT. Protein sequence: CASSQDAAGTGAQYF.

This clone was picked up one time. At the DNA level, this CDR3 is encoded by other sequences in the same sample as well. This chain connects TRBV7-2 to TRBJ2-1; possibly TRBD2 for D (5 bases). V lost 1 base, J lost 4 bases, and 8 bases lay in between. CDR3 length: 14 amino acids. CDR1 and CDR2 from the germline V gene are SGHTA and FQGNSA. The CDR3 loop reads CASSLGLAYNEQFF. The CDR3, as DNA: TGTGCCAGCAGCTTAGGTCTAGCATACAATGAGCAGTTCTTC.

The chain joins TRBV18 to TRBJ2-1, with TRBD2 matching 13 bases. With 6 bases clipped from V and 7 bases from J, the junction kept 6 bases outside the gene matches. The CDR3 is 15 residues long. CDR1 and CDR2 from the germline V gene are KGHSH and LQKENI. The CDR3 loop is CASSLGLAGLNEQFF. As DNA, the CDR3 is TGTGCCAGCTCCCTGGGACTAGCGGGGTTGAATGAGCAGTTCTTC. Full variable domain (remainder filled in from reference TRBV18 and TRBJ2-1): NAGVMQNPRHLVRRRGQEARLRCSPMKGHSHVYWYRQLPEEGLKFMVYLQKENIIDESGMPKERFSAEFPKEGPSILRIQQVVRGDSAAYFCASSLGLAGLNEQFFGPGTRLTVL.

The V and J genes are TRBV11-2 and TRBJ2-2, with no clear D. This CDR3 spans 13 amino acids. The germline V and J ends were trimmed by 5 bases and 3 bases, with 7 bases remaining between them. Germline V gene lookup returns CDR1 SGHAT and CDR2 FQNNGV. DNA for the CDR3: TGTGCCAGCAGCCCAAGAGACACCGGGGAGCTGTTTTTT. Encoded protein: CASSPRDTGELFF.